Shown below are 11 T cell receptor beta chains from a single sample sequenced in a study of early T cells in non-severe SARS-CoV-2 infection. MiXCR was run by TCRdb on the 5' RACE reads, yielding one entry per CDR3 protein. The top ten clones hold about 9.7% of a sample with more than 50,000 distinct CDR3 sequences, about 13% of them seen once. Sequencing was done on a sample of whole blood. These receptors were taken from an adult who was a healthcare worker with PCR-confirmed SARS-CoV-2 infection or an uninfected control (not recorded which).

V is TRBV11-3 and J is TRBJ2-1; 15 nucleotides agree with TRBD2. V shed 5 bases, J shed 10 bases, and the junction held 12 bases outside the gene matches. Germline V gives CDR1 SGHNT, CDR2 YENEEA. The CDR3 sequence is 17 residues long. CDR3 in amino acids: CASSVGLAGGPLGEQFF. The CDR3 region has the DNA TGTGCCAGCAGCGTAGGACTAGCGGGAGGGCCACTTGGAGAGCAGTTCTTC.

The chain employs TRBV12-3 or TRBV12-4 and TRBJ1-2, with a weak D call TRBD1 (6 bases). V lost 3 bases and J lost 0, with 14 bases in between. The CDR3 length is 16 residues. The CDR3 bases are TGTGCCAGCAGTTTGGGCAGGGGACTCCCTAACTATGGCTACACCTTC. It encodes CASSLGRGLPNYGYTF.

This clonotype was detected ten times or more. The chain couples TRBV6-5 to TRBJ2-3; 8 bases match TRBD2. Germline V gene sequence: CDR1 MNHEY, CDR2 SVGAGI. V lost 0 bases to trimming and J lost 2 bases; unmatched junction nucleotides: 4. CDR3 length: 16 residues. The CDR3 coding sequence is TGTGCCAGCAGTTACTCTGCGGGGGGCCACACAGATACGCAGTATTTT. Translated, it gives CASSYSAGGHTDTQYF.

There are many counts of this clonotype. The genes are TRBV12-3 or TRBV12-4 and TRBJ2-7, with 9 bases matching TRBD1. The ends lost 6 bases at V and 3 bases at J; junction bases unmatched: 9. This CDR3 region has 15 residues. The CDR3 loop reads CASSQTGGAFYEQYF. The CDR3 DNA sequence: TGTGCCAGCAGCCAAACAGGGGGCGCGTTCTACGAGCAGTACTTC.

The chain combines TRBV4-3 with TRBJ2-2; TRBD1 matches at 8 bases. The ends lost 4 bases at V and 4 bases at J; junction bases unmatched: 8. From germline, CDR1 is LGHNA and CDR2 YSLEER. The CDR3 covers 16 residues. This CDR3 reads CASSLFGQGGTGELFF. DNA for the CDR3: TGCGCCAGCAGCCTCTTCGGACAGGGCGGCACCGGGGAGCTGTTTTTT.

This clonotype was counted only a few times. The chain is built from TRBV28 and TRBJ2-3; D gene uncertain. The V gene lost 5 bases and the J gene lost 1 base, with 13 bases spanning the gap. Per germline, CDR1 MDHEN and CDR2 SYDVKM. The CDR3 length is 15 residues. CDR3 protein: CASSPPARGTDTQYF. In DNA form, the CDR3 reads TGTGCCAGCAGTCCCCCCGCTAGGGGCACAGATACGCAGTATTTT.

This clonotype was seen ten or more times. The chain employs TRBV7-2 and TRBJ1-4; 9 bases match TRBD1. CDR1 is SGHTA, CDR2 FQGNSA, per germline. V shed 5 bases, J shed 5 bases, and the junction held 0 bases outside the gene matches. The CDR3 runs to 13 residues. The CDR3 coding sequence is TGTGCCAGCAGCGGACAGGGGAATGAAAAACTGTTTTTT. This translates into CASSGQGNEKLFF.

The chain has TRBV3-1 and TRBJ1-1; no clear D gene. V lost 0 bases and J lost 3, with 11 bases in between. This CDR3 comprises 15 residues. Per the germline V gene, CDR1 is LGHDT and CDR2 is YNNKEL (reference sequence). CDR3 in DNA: TGTGCCAGCAGCCAAGATTCATGGGTATACACTGAAGCTTTCTTT. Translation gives CASSQDSWVYTEAFF.

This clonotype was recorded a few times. CDR3 sequence: CASTQLAGGQGNEQFF. In nucleotides, the CDR3 is TGTGCCAGCACCCAACTAGCGGGGGGCCAGGGAAATGAGCAGTTCTTC. This chain connects TRBV7-9 to TRBJ2-1; 12 bases agree with TRBD2. The junction had 11 bases not matched to a gene; V was cut back by 7 bases and J by 7 bases. Germline V gene lookup returns CDR1 SEHNR and CDR2 FQNEAQ (reference sequence). CDR3 length: 16 amino acids.

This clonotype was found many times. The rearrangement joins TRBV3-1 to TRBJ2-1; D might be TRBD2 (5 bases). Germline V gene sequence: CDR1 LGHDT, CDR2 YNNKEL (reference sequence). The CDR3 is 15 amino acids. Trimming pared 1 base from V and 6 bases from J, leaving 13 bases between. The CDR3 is CASSQGRGAANEQFF. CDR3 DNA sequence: TGTGCCAGCAGCCAAGGCCGGGGAGCCGCCAATGAGCAGTTCTTC.

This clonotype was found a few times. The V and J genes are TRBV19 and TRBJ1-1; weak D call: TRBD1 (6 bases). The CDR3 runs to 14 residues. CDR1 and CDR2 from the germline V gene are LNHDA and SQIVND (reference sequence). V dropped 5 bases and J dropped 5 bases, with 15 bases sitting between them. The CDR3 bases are TGTGCCAGTAGTGTACAGGGTTGGGAGACTGAAGCTTTCTTT. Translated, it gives CASSVQGWETEAFF.